A selection of T cell receptor beta chains follows, all from one sample in a study of response to subunit inactivated influenza vaccine. One entry per CDR3 protein, called by TCRdb with MiXCR from the RT-PCR reads. The sample shows 300,000 to 350,000 distinct CDR3 sequences, roughly 22% of them seen only once. The input for sequencing was PBMCs from blood, taken about 20 months after vaccination. These receptors were obtained from a man aged 50-75 years who received an inactivated influenza vaccine. CDR3s include the opening cysteine and the closing phenylalanine or tryptophan. A D gene is named only where the DNA matches it firmly. Some rows mark clone size as missing; the rest say once, few, many or name a class of expanded clone.

v_call: TRBV25-1; clone_size: NA; j_call: TRBJ2-2; d_call: NA; cdr3_aa: CASSPGHYTGELFF; cdr3_nt: TGTGCCAGCAGCCCGGGACACTACACCGGGGAGCTGTTTTTT
v_call: TRBV29-1; clone_size: few; j_call: TRBJ2-5; d_call: NA; cdr3_aa: CSAGRTLSQETQYF; cdr3_nt: TGCAGCGCTGGACGGACTCTTTCTCAAGAGACCCAGTACTTC
v_call: TRBV4-1; clone_size: NA; j_call: TRBJ2-5; d_call: NA; cdr3_aa: CASSQGITEVQETQYF; cdr3_nt: TGCGCCAGCAGCCAAGGGATTACAGAGGTCCAAGAGACCCAGTACTTC
v_call: TRBV24-1; clone_size: NA; j_call: TRBJ2-2; d_call: TRBD1; cdr3_aa: CATSEATGYTGELFF; cdr3_nt: TGTGCCACCAGTGAGGCGACAGGGTACACCGGGGAGCTGTTTTTT
v_call: TRBV7-2; clone_size: few; j_call: TRBJ2-7; d_call: NA; cdr3_aa: CASSFDRNYEQYF; cdr3_nt: TGTGCCAGCAGCTTCGACAGAAACTACGAGCAGTACTTC
v_call: TRBV7-7; clone_size: few; j_call: TRBJ2-2; d_call: NA; cdr3_aa: CASSLAGPSTGELFF; cdr3_nt: TGTGCCAGCAGCTTGGCAGGGCCCAGCACCGGGGAGCTGTTTTTT
v_call: TRBV10-3; clone_size: few; j_call: TRBJ2-1; d_call: NA; cdr3_aa: CAIVAGYGYEQFF; cdr3_nt: TGTGCCATAGTTGCTGGCTACGGCTATGAGCAGTTCTTC
v_call: TRBV28; clone_size: NA; j_call: TRBJ2-5; d_call: NA; cdr3_aa: CASFGGQGAQYF; cdr3_nt: TGTGCCAGCTTCGGCGGCCAAGGGGCCCAGTACTTC
v_call: TRBV3-1; clone_size: few; j_call: TRBJ1-5; d_call: NA; cdr3_aa: CASSVQGSSQPQHF; cdr3_nt: TGTGCCAGCAGCGTACAGGGCTCGAGTCAGCCCCAGCATTTT
v_call: TRBV7-9; clone_size: many; j_call: TRBJ2-3; d_call: NA; cdr3_aa: CASSLGPSDTQYF; cdr3_nt: TGTGCCAGCAGCCTGGGACCCTCAGATACGCAGTATTTT
v_call: TRBV20-1; clone_size: many; j_call: TRBJ2-5; d_call: NA; cdr3_aa: CSARVSGSGGQETQYF; cdr3_nt: TGCAGTGCTAGGGTTTCGGGATCGGGCGGTCAAGAGACCCAGTACTTC
v_call: TRBV14; clone_size: many; j_call: TRBJ1-4; d_call: TRBD1; cdr3_aa: CASSPSPGQGAIEKLFF; cdr3_nt: TGTGCCAGCAGCCCCTCACCGGGACAGGGGGCTATTGAAAAACTGTTTTTT
v_call: TRBV6-1; clone_size: many; j_call: TRBJ1-3; d_call: TRBD1; cdr3_aa: CASSPGTASSGNTIYF; cdr3_nt: TGTGCCAGCAGCCCGGGGACAGCTTCCTCTGGAAACACCATATATTTT
v_call: TRBV4-3; clone_size: NA; j_call: TRBJ2-7; d_call: NA; cdr3_aa: CASSQEAHTTYEQYF; cdr3_nt: TGCGCCAGCAGCCAAGAAGCACACACTACCTACGAGCAGTACTTC
v_call: TRBV3-1; clone_size: NA; j_call: TRBJ1-3; d_call: TRBD1; cdr3_aa: CASSQGTGSSGNTIYF; cdr3_nt: TGTGCCAGCAGCCAGGGGACAGGCAGCTCTGGAAACACCATATATTTT
v_call: TRBV7-6; clone_size: NA; j_call: TRBJ1-6; d_call: NA; cdr3_aa: CASSLGPQGGSPLHF; cdr3_nt: TGTGCCAGCAGCTTAGGACCACAGGGCGGATCACCCCTCCACTTT
v_call: TRBV10-3; clone_size: few; j_call: TRBJ2-4; d_call: TRBD1; cdr3_aa: CAISDRGLNIQYF; cdr3_nt: TGTGCCATCAGTGACAGGGGGCTGAACATTCAGTACTTC
v_call: TRBV6-5; clone_size: NA; j_call: TRBJ2-5; d_call: TRBD2; cdr3_aa: CASSYSGRKETQYF; cdr3_nt: TGTGCCAGCAGTTACTCCGGGAGGAAAGAGACCCAGTACTTC
v_call: TRBV3-1; clone_size: NA; j_call: TRBJ2-1; d_call: TRBD2; cdr3_aa: CASSRGLVAGSVEQFF; cdr3_nt: TGTGCCAGCAGCCGGGGGTTGGTAGCGGGAAGCGTTGAGCAGTTCTTC
v_call: TRBV2; clone_size: few; j_call: TRBJ1-4; d_call: NA; cdr3_aa: CASSVQGGNEKLFF; cdr3_nt: TGTGCCAGCAGTGTACAGGGTGGGAATGAAAAACTGTTTTTT
v_call: TRBV4-1; clone_size: many; j_call: TRBJ2-7; d_call: TRBD1; cdr3_aa: CASRPHRQGSYEQYF; cdr3_nt: TGCGCCAGCAGGCCCCACCGACAGGGCTCCTACGAGCAGTACTTC
v_call: TRBV25-1; clone_size: NA; j_call: TRBJ1-2; d_call: NA; cdr3_aa: CASSVDTNYGYTF; cdr3_nt: TGTGCCAGCAGTGTAGACACTAACTATGGCTACACCTTC
v_call: TRBV28; clone_size: many; j_call: TRBJ1-2; d_call: NA; cdr3_aa: CASSLGPYGYTF; cdr3_nt: TGTGCCAGCAGTTTAGGCCCCTATGGCTACACCTTC
v_call: TRBV12-3/TRBV12-4; clone_size: NA; j_call: TRBJ2-6; d_call: NA; cdr3_aa: CASSPTTGNSGANVLTF; cdr3_nt: TGTGCCAGCAGTCCGACCACAGGGAACTCTGGGGCCAACGTCCTGACTTTC
v_call: TRBV5-1; clone_size: many; j_call: TRBJ1-1; d_call: TRBD1; cdr3_aa: CASSEDRYTEAFF; cdr3_nt: TGCGCCAGCAGCGAGGACAGGTACACTGAAGCTTTCTTT
v_call: TRBV10-3; clone_size: few; j_call: TRBJ1-2; d_call: NA; cdr3_aa: CAAGGRAYGYTF; cdr3_nt: TGTGCCGCGGGGGGGAGGGCCTATGGCTACACCTTC
v_call: TRBV12-3/TRBV12-4; clone_size: NA; j_call: TRBJ2-4; d_call: NA; cdr3_aa: CASSRPPSGSGIQYF; cdr3_nt: TGTGCCAGCAGCCGTCCCCCGTCGGGGTCGGGCATTCAGTACTTC
v_call: TRBV20-1; clone_size: NA; j_call: TRBJ1-5; d_call: TRBD1; cdr3_aa: CSANAFTGEGGQPQHF; cdr3_nt: TGCAGTGCTAACGCATTTACAGGGGAAGGAGGTCAGCCCCAGCATTTT
v_call: TRBV4-3; clone_size: NA; j_call: TRBJ1-6; d_call: NA; cdr3_aa: CASSQERNSPLHF; cdr3_nt: TGCGCCAGCAGCCAAGAACGGAATTCACCCCTCCACTTT
v_call: TRBV18; clone_size: few; j_call: TRBJ1-2; d_call: TRBD1; cdr3_aa: CASSPPAGGGYTF; cdr3_nt: TGTGCCAGCTCACCCCCCGCAGGGGGCGGCTACACCTTC
v_call: TRBV15; clone_size: few; j_call: TRBJ2-5; d_call: NA; cdr3_aa: CATSRDPAETQYF; cdr3_nt: TGTGCCACCAGCAGAGACCCAGCAGAGACCCAGTACTTC